One sample yielded the 7 T cell receptor beta chains listed below, sequenced in a study of T cells in Graves' hyperthyroidism and ophthalmopathy. What was amplified from RNA transcripts were TCR beta CDR3 regions. When the TCR CDR3 underwent first-round RT-PCR, the HTBI primer set was used. One entry per CDR3 protein, called by TCRdb with MiXCR from the multiplex PCR reads. The repertoire includes 690,000 or so distinct CDR3 sequences, 15% to 20% of them detected once, and approximately 15% sits in the top ten. The sample taken for sequencing was blood. The receptors come from a woman aged 45-65 years with Graves' hyperthyroidism that later progressed to Graves' ophthalmopathy.

This clonotype was recorded a few times. The chain is built from TRBV15 and TRBJ2-5; TRBD2 aligns across 7 bases. Germline-derived CDR1 and CDR2 are LNHNV and YYDKDF (reference sequence). This CDR3 comprises 17 residues. Trimming cost V 3 bases and J 0 bases; bases outside gene matches: 10. The CDR3 DNA follows: TGTGCCACCAGCAGGACCCTCACGGGACTACACCAAGAGACCCAGTACTTC. This gives the protein CATSRTLTGLHQETQYF.

This sequence joins TRBV19 and TRBJ1-6, with 7 bases lining up with TRBD1. The CDR3 consists of 15 residues. Trimming took 3 bases from V and 7 from J; bases not matched to a gene: 6. The germline V gene encodes CDR1 LNHDA and CDR2 SQIVND (reference sequence). The CDR3 DNA reads as TGTGCCAGTAGTATTGGAGACAGGGCAAATTCACCCCTCCACTTT. This encodes CASSIGDRANSPLHF.

This clonotype was seen more than once but under ten times. The chain joins TRBV7-6 to TRBJ1-4; no reliable D call. Germline CDR1 is SGHVS and CDR2 is FNYEAQ. V lost 5 bases and J 4 bases, leaving 14 bases between the germline ends. The CDR3 consists of 15 residues. CDR3 DNA sequence: TGTGCCAGCAGCCAGCGGGCTGGGGTTAATGAAAAACTGTTTTTT. It translates to CASSQRAGVNEKLFF.

The CDR3 DNA reads TGTGCCAGTAGCGCTGGGGGCGGGTATAGCAATCAGCCCCAGCATTTT. This encodes CASSAGGGYSNQPQHF. This chain connects TRBV27 to TRBJ1-5; D might be TRBD1 (6 bases). This CDR3 is 16 amino acids long. Germline V gene data show CDR1 as MNHEY and CDR2 as SMNVEV (reference sequence). V was clipped by 9 bases and J by 0 bases, with 18 bases between them.

In this sample, this clonotype turned up many times. The V and J genes are TRBV12-3 or TRBV12-4 and TRBJ2-7; 7 bases are shared with TRBD1. CDR3 length: 14 amino acids. The trim removed 4 bases at V and 2 bases at J, leaving 5 bases unmatched. The CDR3 spells CASSYRGPTYEQYF. Here the CDR3 DNA reads TGTGCCAGCAGTTACAGGGGACCGACCTACGAGCAGTACTTC.

This clonotype was recorded a few times. The genes are TRBV5-1 and TRBJ1-4, with no clear D. The CDR3 length is 14 residues. The V gene's germline CDR1 is SGHRS and CDR2 YFSETQ. V dropped 2 bases and J dropped 8 bases, with 13 bases sitting between them. The DNA for the CDR3 is TGCGCCAGCAGCTTTGGGGAGCCCAAAGAAAAACTGTTTTTT. Protein product: CASSFGEPKEKLFF. The complete variable domain, with remaining parts taken from reference TRBV5-1 and TRBJ1-4, reads KAGVTQTPRYLIKTRGQQVTLSCSPISGHRSVSWYQQTPGQGLQFLFEYFSETQRNKGNFPGRFSGRQFSNSRSEMNVSTLELGDSALYLCASSFGEPKEKLFFGSGTQLSVL.

This chain joins TRBV10-1 and TRBJ2-5; D is perhaps TRBD2 (5 bases). The CDR3 runs to 13 residues. The V gene's germline CDR1 is WNHNN and CDR2 SYGVQD (reference sequence). V lost 3 bases and J lost 7, with 12 bases in between. This chain's CDR3 is CASSEVLEGTQYF. The CDR3, as DNA: TGCGCCAGCAGTGAAGTCCTTGAGGGGACCCAGTACTTC.